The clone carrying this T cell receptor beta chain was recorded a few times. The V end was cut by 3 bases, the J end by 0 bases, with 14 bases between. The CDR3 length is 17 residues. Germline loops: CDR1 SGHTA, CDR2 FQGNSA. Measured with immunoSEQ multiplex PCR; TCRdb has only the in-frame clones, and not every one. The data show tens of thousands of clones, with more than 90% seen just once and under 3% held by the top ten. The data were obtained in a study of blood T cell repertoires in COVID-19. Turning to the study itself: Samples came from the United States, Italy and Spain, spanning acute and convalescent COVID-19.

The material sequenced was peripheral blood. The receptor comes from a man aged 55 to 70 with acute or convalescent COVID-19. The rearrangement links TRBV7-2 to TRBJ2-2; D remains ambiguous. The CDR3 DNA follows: TGTGCCAGCAGCTTCGGCCGAAACTACGCGAACACCGGGGAGCTGTTTTTT. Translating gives CASSFGRNYANTGELFF.